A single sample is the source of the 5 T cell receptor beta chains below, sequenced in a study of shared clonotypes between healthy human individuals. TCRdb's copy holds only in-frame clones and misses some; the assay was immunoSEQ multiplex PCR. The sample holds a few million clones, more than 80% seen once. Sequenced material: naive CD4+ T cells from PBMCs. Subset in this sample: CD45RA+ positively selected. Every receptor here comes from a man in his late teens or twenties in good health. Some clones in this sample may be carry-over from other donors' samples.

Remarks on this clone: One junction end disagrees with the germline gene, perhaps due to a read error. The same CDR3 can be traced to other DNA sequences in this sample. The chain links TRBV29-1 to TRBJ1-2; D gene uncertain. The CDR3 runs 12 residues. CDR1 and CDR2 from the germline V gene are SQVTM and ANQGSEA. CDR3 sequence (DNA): TGCAGCGTTGAAAAACCGGCAGGTCCCTACACCTTT. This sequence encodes CSVEKPAGPYTF.

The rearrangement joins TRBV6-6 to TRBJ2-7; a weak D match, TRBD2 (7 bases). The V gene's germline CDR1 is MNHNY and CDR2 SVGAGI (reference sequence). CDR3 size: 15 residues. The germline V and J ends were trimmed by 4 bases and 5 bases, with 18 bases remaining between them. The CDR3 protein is CASSSPGRGRDEQYF. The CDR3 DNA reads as TGTGCCAGCAGTTCCCCCGGGCGGGGGCGCGACGAGCAGTACTTC.

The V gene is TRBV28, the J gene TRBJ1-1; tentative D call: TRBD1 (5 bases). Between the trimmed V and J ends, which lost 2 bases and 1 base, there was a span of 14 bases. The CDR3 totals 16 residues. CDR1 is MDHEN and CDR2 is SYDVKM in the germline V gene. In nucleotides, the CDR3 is TGTGCCAGCAGTTTACCCCCCCCCGGACAGAACACTGAAGCTTTCTTT. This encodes CASSLPPPGQNTEAFF.

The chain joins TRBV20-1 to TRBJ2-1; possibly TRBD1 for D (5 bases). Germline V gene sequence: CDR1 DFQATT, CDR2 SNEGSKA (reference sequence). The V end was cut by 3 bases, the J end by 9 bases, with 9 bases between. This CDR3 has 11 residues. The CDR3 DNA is TGCAGTGCTAGCTACAGGAGTGAGCAGTTCTTC. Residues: CSASYRSEQFF.

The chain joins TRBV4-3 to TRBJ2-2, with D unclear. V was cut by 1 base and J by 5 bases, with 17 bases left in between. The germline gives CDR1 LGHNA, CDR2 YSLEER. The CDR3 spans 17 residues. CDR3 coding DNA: TGCGCCAGCAGCCAAGGGGCTGGCCCAACGGGTACCGGGGAGCTGTTTTTT. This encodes CASSQGAGPTGTGELFF.